Listed here is a single T cell receptor (beta chain). Which antigen it targets is not known. No DNA is shown, since the ends of the CDR3 on it are uncertain; the CDR3 is the one TCRdb lists. Reading from cysteine to phenylalanine, the CDR3 counts 14 amino acids. CDR1 is given as MNHNS and CDR2 as SASEGT, both from the germline V gene. TCRbeta CDR3 regions were amplified from genomic DNA by means of the immunoSEQ Assay, a bias-controlled multiplex PCR. The original pipeline was this. The number of nucleated cells in each sample was estimated from the amplification of reference gene primers within the assay. Sequence reads were collapsed and filtered to measure the absolute abundance of every unique TCRbeta CDR3 rearrangement. Productive Simpson clonality was computed per sample as the square root of Simpson's diversity index over productive rearrangements. Here the immuneACCESS table is served through TCRdb, limited to in-frame sequences with V and J called. Missing clones are a known gap in these copies; in checked studies unresolved V genes cover under half, and the rest lacks a known reason. V and J calls and clone size are copied from that table; D and trimming were computed from the DNA. This sample gives about 300,000 clones in total; 88% of them show up just once. 6.9% of the sample goes to the ten largest clones.

This entry belongs to a study of blood T cell repertoires in COVID-19 (dated by TCRdb to 2020 to 2022). General notes on the study: Collaborator samples came from the United States, Italy and Spain and covered acute and convalescent phases of COVID-19. The prospective study material was composed of cDNA or gDNA derived from T cells, B-cell-depleted T cells, or PBMCs. Subjects who had been exposed to COVID-19, were actively infected with it, or had recovered from it provided the deeply sampled blood TCRbeta repertoires that made up the dataset. A freely available public database, intended as a resource for researchers studying the immune response to SARS-CoV-2, is where the repertoires were released. Samples came from the ongoing ImmuneRACE study (first 160 participants) plus 1,254 subjects from 6 global collaborators. Nearly every sample came with metadata listing a de-identified subject ID, COVID-19 status, age in years and sex. Where available, HLA class I and class II types were obtained from metadata supplied by the sample provider rather than from assay-based typing.

The investigation overall reported the following: The quantity of clinical and demographic metadata differed by source and by participant and was supplied without curation.

Samples from volunteer blood donors who had recovered from COVID-19 were contributed by a second Seattle source. The collaborating institutions used their own protocols to collect whole blood in K2EDTA tubes. For TCRbeta analysis, collaborators shipped samples in one of three forms: frozen whole blood, isolated PBMCs, or DNA extracted from either of those sample types. This sequence originates from a woman aged 25 to 45 who had recovered from COVID-19. Recombination joined TRBV6-1 with TRBJ2-1; the D call of TRBD1 is as the table states it, not checked on the DNA. The sequencing sample was made of peripheral blood. CDR3 protein: CASSEWGQGALRFF.